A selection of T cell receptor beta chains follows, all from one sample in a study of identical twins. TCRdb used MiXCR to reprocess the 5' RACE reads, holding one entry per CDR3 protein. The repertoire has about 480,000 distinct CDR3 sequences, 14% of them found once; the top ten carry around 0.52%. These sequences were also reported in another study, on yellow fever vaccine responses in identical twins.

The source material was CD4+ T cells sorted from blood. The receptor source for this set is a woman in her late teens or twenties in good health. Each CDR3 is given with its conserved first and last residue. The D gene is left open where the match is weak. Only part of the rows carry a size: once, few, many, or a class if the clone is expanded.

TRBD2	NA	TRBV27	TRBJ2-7	TGTGCCAGCAGTTTTCTTCTAGCGGGGGACCCCTACGAGCAGTACTTC	CASSFLLAGDPYEQYF
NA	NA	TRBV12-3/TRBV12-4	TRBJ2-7	TGTGCCAGCACCCCCGAGAGGAGGAACTACGAGCAGTACTTC	CASTPERRNYEQYF
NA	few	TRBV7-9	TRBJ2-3	TGTGCCAGCAGCTTAGATCAGGGGGGAACAGATACGCAGTATTTT	CASSLDQGGTDTQYF
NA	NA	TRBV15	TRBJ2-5	TGTGCCACCAGCAGAGATTGGTTAGGAGGGGAGACCCAGTACTTC	CATSRDWLGGETQYF
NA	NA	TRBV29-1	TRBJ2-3	TGCAGCGTTGAAGGCCGGTATAGAACAGATACGCAGTATTTT	CSVEGRYRTDTQYF
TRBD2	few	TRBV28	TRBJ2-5	TGTGCCACCCGACCTGGTGCCCCGGGACTAGCGGGGAAAGAGACCCAGTACTTC	CATRPGAPGLAGKETQYF
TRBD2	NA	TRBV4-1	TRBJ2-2	TGCGCCAGCAGCCAAGATCGCGGGGGGGCTGCCGGGGAGCTGTTTTTT	CASSQDRGGAAGELFF
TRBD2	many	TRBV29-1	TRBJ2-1	TGCAGCGTGATCTTAGCGGGAAGGTCGGTAGATGAGCAGTTCTTC	CSVILAGRSVDEQFF
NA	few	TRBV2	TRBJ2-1	TGTGCCAGCAGCGATCGACAGGCAAGCTCCTACAATGAGCAGTTCTTC	CASSDRQASSYNEQFF
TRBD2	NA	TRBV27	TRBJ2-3	TGTACCCTCAGTTTAGAGGGACTACTAGCGGGGCGCACAGATACGCAGTATTTT	CTLSLEGLLAGRTDTQYF
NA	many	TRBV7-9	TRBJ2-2	TGTGCCAGCAGAGTTGGCCAGACCGGGGAGCTGTTTTTT	CASRVGQTGELFF
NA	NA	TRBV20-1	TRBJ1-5	TGCAGTGCTCAGAGTGGAGATCAGCCCCAGCATTTT	CSAQSGDQPQHF
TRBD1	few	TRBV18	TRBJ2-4	TGTGCCAGCTCACCGCCGGGACAGGGAAACATTCAGTACTTC	CASSPPGQGNIQYF
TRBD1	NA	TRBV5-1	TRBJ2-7	TGCGCCAGCAGCAAAGGACAGGGAGGTAGCGACGAGCAGTACTTC	CASSKGQGGSDEQYF
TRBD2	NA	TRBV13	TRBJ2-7	TGTGCCAGCAGCCAGGGGCTGGGACTAGCGGGGGGCCAAGCCTACGAGCAGTACTTC	CASSQGLGLAGGQAYEQYF
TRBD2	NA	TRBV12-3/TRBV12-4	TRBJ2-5	TGTGCCAGCAGTTTAGGTCTAGCGGGAGTAAAGACCCAGTACTTC	CASSLGLAGVKTQYF
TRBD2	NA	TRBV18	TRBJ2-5	TGTGCCAGCTCACCACTGGGACTAGCGGGGCTACAAGAGACCCAGTACTTC	CASSPLGLAGLQETQYF
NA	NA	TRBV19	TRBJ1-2	TGTGCCAGTAGTATCCTCGACAGACGCTATGGCTACACCTTC	CASSILDRRYGYTF
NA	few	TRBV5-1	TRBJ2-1	TGCGCCAGCAGCTTGGAGATAGCGGTGAATGAGCAGTTCTTC	CASSLEIAVNEQFF
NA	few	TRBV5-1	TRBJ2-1	TGCGCCAGCAGCTTGTCGACGTTGTCCTACAATGAGCAGTTCTTC	CASSLSTLSYNEQFF
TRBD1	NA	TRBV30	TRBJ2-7	TGTGCCTGGGTCAGACAGGGCTACGAGCAGTACTTC	CAWVRQGYEQYF
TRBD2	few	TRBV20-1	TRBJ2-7	TGCAGTGCGGGGTTTTTTGTGGCGGGGGGGCCGTCCTACGAGCAGTACTTC	CSAGFFVAGGPSYEQYF
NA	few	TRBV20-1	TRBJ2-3	TGCAGTGCTCCCGGGACATTTTTCACAGATACGCAGTATTTT	CSAPGTFFTDTQYF
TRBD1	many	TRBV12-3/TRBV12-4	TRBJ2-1	TGTGCCAGCAGTCTTGGGACAGTCGCGGGTGAGCAGTTCTTC	CASSLGTVAGEQFF
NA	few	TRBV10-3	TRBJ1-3	TGTGCCACCCAAACAGGGACATCTGGAAACACCATATATTTT	CATQTGTSGNTIYF
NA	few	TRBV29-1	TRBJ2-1	TGCAGCGTTGGGGCTACCCCGGTCAATGAGCAGTTCTTC	CSVGATPVNEQFF
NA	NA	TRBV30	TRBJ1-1	TGTGCCTGGTACAGGATTGGAGCTTTCTTT	CAWYRIGAFF
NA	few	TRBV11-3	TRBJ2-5	TGTGCCAGCAGCTTTTTTCGACAGCGTTGCCCCCAAGAGACCCAGTACTTC	CASSFFRQRCPQETQYF
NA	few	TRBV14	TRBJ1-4	TGTGCCAGCAGCCAAGACATAGGGAGGCTGTTTTTT	CASSQDIGRLFF
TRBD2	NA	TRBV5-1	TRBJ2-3	TGCGCCAGCACCTTAGCGGGGGGATTCACAGATACGCAGTATTTT	CASTLAGGFTDTQYF
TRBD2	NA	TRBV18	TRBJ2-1	TGTGCCAGCTCACCGGGCGGGGGGTACAATGAGCAGTTCTTC	CASSPGGGYNEQFF
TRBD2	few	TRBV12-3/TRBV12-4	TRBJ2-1	TGTGCCAGCAGTCCGACGGGAGGGGCTTCCTACAATGAGCAGTTCTTC	CASSPTGGASYNEQFF
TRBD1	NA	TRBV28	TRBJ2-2	TGTGCCAGCAATCTCGTACAGGGGGCAACCACCGGGGAGCTGTTTTTT	CASNLVQGATTGELFF
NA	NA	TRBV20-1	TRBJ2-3	TGCAGTGCTAGAGATTCTAAGGCAGGGGCAGATACGCAGTATTTT	CSARDSKAGADTQYF
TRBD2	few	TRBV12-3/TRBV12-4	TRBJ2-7	TGTGCCAGCAGTCCTCACCGGGGGGGGACATTCTCCTACGAGCAGTACTTC	CASSPHRGGTFSYEQYF
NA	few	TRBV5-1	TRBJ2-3	TGCGCCAGCAGCATGGGGGGCTATAGCACAGATACGCAGTATTTT	CASSMGGYSTDTQYF
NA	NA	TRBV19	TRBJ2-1	TGTGCCAGTAGTATCCCCAGTAGCTCCTACAATGAGCAGTTCTTC	CASSIPSSSYNEQFF
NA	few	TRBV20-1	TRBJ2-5	TGCAGTGCCCAACCGGGGTTTCAAGAGACCCAGTACTTC	CSAQPGFQETQYF
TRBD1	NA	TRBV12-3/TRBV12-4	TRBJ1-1	TGTGCCAGCAGTTTAGGGACAGGGCTCAAAGGGGCTTTCTTT	CASSLGTGLKGAFF
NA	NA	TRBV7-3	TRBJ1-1	TGTGCCAGCAGCCAACAGGGTTTGGCCACTGAAGCTTTCTTT	CASSQQGLATEAFF
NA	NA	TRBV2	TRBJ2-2	TGTGCCAGCAGCACCGGGACTCCGACTGGCGGGGAGCTGTTTTTT	CASSTGTPTGGELFF
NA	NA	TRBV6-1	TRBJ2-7	TGTGCCAGCAGCCCCCACGGGGAGTTCTACGAGCAGTACTTC	CASSPHGEFYEQYF
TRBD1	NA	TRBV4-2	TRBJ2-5	TGTGCCAGCAGCCAAGATTACAGGGGCCAAGAGACCCAGTACTTC	CASSQDYRGQETQYF
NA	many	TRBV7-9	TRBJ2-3	TGTGCCAGCAGTCTTACCGGGGATTCAGATACGCAGTATTTT	CASSLTGDSDTQYF
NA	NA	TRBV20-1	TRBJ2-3	TGCAGTGCTAGGGAGGCCTCACCCCGCACAGATACGCAGTATTTT	CSAREASPRTDTQYF
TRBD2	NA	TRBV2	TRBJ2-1	TGTGCCTTCAGCCCGGGGGTTAGCGGGGGGGTTCCCTACAATGAGCAGTTCTTC	CAFSPGVSGGVPYNEQFF
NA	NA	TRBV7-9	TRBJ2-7	TGTGCCAGCAGCTCCTCTGGGGCAGTCAAGACCTACGAGCAGTACTTC	CASSSSGAVKTYEQYF